This TCR beta chain comes out of a study of blood T cell repertoires in COVID-19. Study-wide context: Donors in the United States, Italy and Spain gave samples during acute or convalescent COVID-19.

Assay: immunoSEQ multiplex PCR; the TCRdb copy retains only in-frame clones and omits some. The repertoire includes 300,000 or so clones, roughly 87% of them detected once, and approximately 1% sits in the top ten. V dropped 6 bases and J dropped 2; count of bases not matched to a gene: 9. The CDR3 has 15 amino acids. Per the germline V gene, CDR1 is MDHEN and CDR2 is SYDVKM. The chain uses TRBV28 and TRBJ1-2; TRBD1 aligns across 7 bases. The sequence was obtained from a woman in her twenties or thirties who had recovered from COVID-19. Input material: PBMCs or T cells enriched from blood (not recorded which). The CDR3, as DNA: TGTGCCAGCAGCCCCCGGACAGGTACGAACTATGGCTACACCTTC. It specifies CASSPRTGTNYGYTF.